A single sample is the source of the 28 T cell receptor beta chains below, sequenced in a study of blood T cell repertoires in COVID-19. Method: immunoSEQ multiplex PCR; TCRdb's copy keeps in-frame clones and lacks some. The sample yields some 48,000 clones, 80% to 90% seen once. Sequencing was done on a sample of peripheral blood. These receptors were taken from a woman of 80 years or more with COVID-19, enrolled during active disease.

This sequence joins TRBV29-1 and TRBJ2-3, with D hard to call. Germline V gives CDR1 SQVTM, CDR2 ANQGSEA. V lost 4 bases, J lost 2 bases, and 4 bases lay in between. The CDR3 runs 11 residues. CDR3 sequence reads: CSVGHTDTQYF. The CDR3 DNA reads TGCAGCGTTGGGCACACAGATACGCAGTATTTT.

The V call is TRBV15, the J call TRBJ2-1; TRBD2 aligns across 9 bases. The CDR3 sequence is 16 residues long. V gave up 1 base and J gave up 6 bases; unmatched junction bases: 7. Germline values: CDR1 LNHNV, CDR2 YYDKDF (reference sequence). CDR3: CATSRALAGLGNEQFF. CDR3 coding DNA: TGTGCCACCAGCAGAGCCCTAGCGGGATTAGGCAATGAGCAGTTCTTC. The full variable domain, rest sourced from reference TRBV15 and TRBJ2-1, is DAMVIQNPRYQVTQFGKPVTLSCSQTLNHNVMYWYQQKSSQAPKLLFHYYDKDFNNEADTPDNFQSRRPNTSFCFLDIRSPGLGDTAMYLCATSRALAGLGNEQFFGPGTRLTVL.

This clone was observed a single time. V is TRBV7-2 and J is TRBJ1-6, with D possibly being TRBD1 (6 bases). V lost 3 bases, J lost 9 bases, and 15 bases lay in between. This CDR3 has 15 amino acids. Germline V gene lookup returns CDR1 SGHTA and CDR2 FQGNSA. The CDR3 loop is CASSLVGGGSSPLHF. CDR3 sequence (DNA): TGTGCCAGCAGCTTGGTCGGGGGGGGCAGTTCACCCCTCCACTTT.

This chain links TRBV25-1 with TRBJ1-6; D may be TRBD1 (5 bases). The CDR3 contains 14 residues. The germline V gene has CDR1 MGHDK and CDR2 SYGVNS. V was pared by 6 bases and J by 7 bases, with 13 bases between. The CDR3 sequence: CASRGLENNSPLHF. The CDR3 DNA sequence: TGTGCCAGCAGGGGGCTTGAAAACAATTCACCCCTCCACTTT.

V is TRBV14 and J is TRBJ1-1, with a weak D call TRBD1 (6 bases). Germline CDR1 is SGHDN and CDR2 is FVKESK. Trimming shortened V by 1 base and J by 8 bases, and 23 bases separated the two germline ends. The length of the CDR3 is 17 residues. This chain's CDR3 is CASSQVWRGRLRGEAFF. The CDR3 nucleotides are TGTGCCAGCAGCCAAGTGTGGCGGGGGCGCTTAAGGGGCGAAGCTTTCTTT.

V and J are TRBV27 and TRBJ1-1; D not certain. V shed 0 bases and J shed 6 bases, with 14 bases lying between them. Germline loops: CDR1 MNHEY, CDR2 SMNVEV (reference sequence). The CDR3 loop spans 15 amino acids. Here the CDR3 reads CASSLSIVGSAEAFF. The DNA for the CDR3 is TGTGCCAGCAGTTTATCGATCGTGGGGAGCGCTGAAGCTTTCTTT.

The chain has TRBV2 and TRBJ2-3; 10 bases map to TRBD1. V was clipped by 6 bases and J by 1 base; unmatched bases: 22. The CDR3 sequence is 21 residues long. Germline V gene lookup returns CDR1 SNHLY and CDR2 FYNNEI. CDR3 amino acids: CASRRAGGTGATPRGTDTQYF. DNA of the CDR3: TGTGCCAGCAGAAGAGCCGGTGGGACAGGGGCGACTCCTCGGGGCACAGATACGCAGTATTTT.

The CDR3 here is CASSPAMASGLREQYF. Written as DNA, the CDR3 is TGTGCCAGCTCACCAGCCATGGCTAGCGGACTTCGCGAGCAGTACTTC. V and J are TRBV18 and TRBJ2-7, with 7 bases fitting TRBD2. Germline CDR1 is KGHSH and CDR2 is LQKENI. V trimming: 2 bases; J trimming: 6 bases; junction bases outside the gene matches: 13. The CDR3 contains 16 residues.

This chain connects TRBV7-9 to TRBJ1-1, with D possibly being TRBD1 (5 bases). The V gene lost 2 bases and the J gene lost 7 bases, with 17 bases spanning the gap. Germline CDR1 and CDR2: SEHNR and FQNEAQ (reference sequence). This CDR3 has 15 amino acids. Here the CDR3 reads CASSLRGTGRSEAFF. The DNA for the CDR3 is TGTGCCAGCAGCTTACGGGGCACCGGGAGGAGTGAAGCTTTCTTT.

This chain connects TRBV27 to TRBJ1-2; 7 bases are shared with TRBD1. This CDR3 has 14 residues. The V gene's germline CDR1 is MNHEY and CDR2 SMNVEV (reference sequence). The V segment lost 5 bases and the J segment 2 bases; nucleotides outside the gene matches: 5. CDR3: CASSTDRRNYGYTF. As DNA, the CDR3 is TGTGCCAGCAGTACGGACAGGAGGAACTATGGCTACACCTTC.

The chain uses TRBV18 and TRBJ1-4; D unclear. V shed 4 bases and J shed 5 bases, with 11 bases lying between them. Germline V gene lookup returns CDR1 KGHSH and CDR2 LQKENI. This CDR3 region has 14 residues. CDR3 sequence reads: CASSLWTGNEKLFF. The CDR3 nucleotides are TGTGCCAGCTCACTCTGGACTGGAAATGAAAAACTGTTTTTT.

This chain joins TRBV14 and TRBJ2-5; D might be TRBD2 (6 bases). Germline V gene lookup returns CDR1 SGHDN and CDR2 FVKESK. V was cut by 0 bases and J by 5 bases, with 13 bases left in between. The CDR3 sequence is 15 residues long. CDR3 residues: CASSQDVGRSETQYF. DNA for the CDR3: TGTGCCAGCAGCCAAGATGTTGGGAGGTCGGAGACCCAGTACTTC.

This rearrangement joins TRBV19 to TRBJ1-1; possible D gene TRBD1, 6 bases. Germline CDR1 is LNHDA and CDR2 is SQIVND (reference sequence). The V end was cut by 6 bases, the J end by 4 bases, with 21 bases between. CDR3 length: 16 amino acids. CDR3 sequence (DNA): TGTGCCAGTAGCCCCAGGGGCACTATGATTCCCACTGAAGCTTTCTTT. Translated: CASSPRGTMIPTEAFF.

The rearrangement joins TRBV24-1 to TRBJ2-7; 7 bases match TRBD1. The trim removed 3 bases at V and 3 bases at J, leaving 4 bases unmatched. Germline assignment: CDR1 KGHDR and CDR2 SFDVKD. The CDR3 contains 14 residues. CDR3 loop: CATSDPNRGYEQYF. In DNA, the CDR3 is TGTGCCACCAGTGATCCAAACAGGGGCTACGAGCAGTACTTC.

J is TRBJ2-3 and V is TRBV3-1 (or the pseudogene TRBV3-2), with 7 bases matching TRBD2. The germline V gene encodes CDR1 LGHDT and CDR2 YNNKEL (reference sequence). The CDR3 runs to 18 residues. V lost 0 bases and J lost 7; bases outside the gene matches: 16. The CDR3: CASSQERGGLVGRYTQYF. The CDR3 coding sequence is TGTGCCAGCAGCCAAGAGAGGGGAGGACTAGTAGGGAGGTATACGCAGTATTTT.

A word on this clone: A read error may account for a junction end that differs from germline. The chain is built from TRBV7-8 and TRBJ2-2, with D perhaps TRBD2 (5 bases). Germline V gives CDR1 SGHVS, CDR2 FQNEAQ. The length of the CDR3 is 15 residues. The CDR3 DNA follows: TGTGCCAGCAGCTTAGTGGCTGGGAACACCGGGAAGCTGTTTTTT. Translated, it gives CASSLVAGNTGKLFF.

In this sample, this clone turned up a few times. CDR3 DNA: TGCGCCAGCAGCTTGGACCCTGGGGCCCTCTACGAGCAGTACTTC. It is translated as CASSLDPGALYEQYF. The rearrangement links TRBV5-1 to TRBJ2-7, with D maybe TRBD1 (5 bases). V lost 0 bases to trimming and J lost 3 bases, with 13 bases between them. The CDR3 contains 15 residues. Germline CDR1 is SGHRS and CDR2 is YFSETQ.

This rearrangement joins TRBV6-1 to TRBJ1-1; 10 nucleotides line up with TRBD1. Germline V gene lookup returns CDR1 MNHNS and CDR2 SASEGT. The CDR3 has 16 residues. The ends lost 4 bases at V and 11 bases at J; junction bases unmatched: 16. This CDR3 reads CASSGAVGQGNRWAFF. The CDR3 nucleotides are TGTGCCAGCAGTGGGGCCGTGGGACAGGGGAACCGGTGGGCTTTCTTT.

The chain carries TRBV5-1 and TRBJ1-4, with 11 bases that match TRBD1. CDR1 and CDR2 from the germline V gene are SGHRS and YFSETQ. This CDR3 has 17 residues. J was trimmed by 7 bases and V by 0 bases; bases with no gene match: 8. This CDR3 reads CASSLAAGTGGGEKLFF. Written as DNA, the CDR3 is TGCGCCAGCAGCTTGGCGGCCGGGACAGGGGGAGGTGAAAAACTGTTTTTT.

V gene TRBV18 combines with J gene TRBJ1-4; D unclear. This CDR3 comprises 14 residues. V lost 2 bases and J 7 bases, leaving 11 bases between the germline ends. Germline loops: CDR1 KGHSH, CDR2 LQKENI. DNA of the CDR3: TGTGCCAGCTCACCAGGGCAGGCCACTGAAAAACTGTTTTTT. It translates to CASSPGQATEKLFF.

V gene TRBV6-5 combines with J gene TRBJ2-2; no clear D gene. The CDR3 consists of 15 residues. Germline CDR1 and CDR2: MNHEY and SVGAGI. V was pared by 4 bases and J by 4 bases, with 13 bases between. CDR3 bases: TGTGCCAGCAGTTCGCTCTCCATGGCCACCGGGGAGCTGTTTTTT. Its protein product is CASSSLSMATGELFF.

CDR3 sequence (DNA): TGTGCCAGTAGTATTGGGTCCGGGTGGGAGCAGTACTTC. Its translation: CASSIGSGWEQYF. V gene TRBV19 combines with J gene TRBJ2-7; D is ambiguous. V shed 3 bases and J shed 7 bases, with 13 bases lying between them. CDR1 is LNHDA and CDR2 is SQIVND in the germline V gene (reference sequence). The CDR3 consists of 13 residues.

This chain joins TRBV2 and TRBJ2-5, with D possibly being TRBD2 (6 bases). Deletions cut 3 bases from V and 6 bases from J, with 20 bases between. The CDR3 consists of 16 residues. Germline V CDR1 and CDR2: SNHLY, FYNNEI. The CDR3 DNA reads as TGTGCCAGCAGTGAGAGAGGGTCGTGGGGGAGGAAGACCCAGTACTTC. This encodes CASSERGSWGRKTQYF. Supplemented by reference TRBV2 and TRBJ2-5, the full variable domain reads EPEVTQTPSHQVTQMGQEVILRCVPISNHLYFYWYRQILGQKVEFLVSFYNNEISEKSEIFDDQFSVERPDGSNFTLKIRSTKLEDSAMYFCASSERGSWGRKTQYFGPGTRLLVL.

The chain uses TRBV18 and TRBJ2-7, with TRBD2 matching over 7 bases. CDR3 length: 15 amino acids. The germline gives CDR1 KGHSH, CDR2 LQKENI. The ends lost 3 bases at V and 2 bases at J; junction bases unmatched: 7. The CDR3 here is CASSPGRGGPYEQYF. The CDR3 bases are TGTGCCAGCTCACCGGGGCGCGGGGGACCCTACGAGCAGTACTTC.

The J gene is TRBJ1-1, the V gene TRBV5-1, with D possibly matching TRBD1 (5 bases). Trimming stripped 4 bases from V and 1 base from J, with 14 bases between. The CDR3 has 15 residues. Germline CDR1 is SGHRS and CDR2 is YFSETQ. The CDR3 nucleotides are TGCGCCAGCAGCCCGGACCCTAGGGGGAACACTGAAGCTTTCTTT. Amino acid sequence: CASSPDPRGNTEAFF.

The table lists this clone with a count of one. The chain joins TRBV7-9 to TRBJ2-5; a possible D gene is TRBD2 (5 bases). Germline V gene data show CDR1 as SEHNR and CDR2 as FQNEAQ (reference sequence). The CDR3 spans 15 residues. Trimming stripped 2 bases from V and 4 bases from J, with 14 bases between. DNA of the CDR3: TGTGCCAGCAGCTTACGGGGTCAAATCGGAGAGACCCAGTACTTC. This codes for CASSLRGQIGETQYF.

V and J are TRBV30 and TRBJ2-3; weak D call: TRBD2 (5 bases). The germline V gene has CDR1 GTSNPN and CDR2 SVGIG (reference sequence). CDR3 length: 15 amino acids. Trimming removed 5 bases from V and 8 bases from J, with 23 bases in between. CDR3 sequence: CAWAGSGLRIGTQYF. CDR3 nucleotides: TGTGCCTGGGCCGGATCAGGACTTCGCATAGGTACGCAGTATTTT.

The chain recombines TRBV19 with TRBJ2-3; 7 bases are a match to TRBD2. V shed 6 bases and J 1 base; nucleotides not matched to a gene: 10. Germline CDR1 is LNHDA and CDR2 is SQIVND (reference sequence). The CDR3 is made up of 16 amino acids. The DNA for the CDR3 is TGTGCCAGTAGCCCTAGGCCCGCGGGAGGCACAGATACGCAGTATTTT. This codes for CASSPRPAGGTDTQYF.